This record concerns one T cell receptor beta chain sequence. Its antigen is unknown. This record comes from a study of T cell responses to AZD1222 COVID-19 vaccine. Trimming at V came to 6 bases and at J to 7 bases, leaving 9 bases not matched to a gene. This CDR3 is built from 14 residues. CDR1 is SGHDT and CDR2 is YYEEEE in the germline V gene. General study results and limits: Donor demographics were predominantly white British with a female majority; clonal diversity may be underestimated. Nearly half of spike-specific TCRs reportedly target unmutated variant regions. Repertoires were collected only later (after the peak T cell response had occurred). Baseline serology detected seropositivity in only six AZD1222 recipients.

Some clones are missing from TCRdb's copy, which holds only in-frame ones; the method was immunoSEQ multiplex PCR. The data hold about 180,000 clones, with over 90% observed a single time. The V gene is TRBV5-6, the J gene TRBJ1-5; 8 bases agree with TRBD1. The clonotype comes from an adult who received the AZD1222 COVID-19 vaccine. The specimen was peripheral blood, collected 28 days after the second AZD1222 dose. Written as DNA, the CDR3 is TGTGCCAGCACCGTAGGACAGGGAAGACAGCCCCAGCATTTT. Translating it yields CASTVGQGRQPQHF.